Shown below are 2 T cell receptor beta chains from a single sample sequenced in a study of response to subunit inactivated influenza vaccine. TCRdb analysed the RT-PCR reads with MiXCR anew, one entry per CDR3 protein. Of about 520,000 distinct CDR3 sequences listed, 25% are singletons. The input for sequencing was CD4+ T cells sorted from PBMCs, taken approximately 5 days after vaccination. These receptors were taken from a man between 50 and 59 years old who received an inactivated influenza vaccine.

The genes are TRBV28 and TRBJ2-2, with D tentatively TRBD1 (8 bases). The CDR3 spans 19 residues. CDR1 MDHEN and CDR2 SYDVKM come from the germline V gene. V lost 1 base, J lost 2 bases, and 20 bases lay in between. The CDR3 coding sequence is TGTGCCAGCAGTTTATCAGGACAGGGAGGGAGAGTAAACACCGGGGAGCTGTTTTTT. As protein: CASSLSGQGGRVNTGELFF.

The chain recombines TRBV20-1 with TRBJ1-3; D uncertain. Germline-derived CDR1 and CDR2 are DFQATT and SNEGSKA (reference sequence). This CDR3 is built from 12 residues. Trimming stripped 6 bases from V and 0 bases from J, with 6 bases between. The CDR3 here is CSAGSSGNTIYF. CDR3 sequence (DNA): TGCAGTGCGGGGAGCTCTGGAAACACCATATATTTT.